Listed below are T cell receptor beta chains from one sample, sequenced in a study of blood T cell repertoires in COVID-19. The repertoire was sequenced with immunoSEQ multiplex PCR; TCRdb's copy has only in-frame clones and lacks some. The top ten hold approximately 2% of the sample, which has roughly 260,000 clones, 70% to 90% seen once. Sequencing was carried out using peripheral blood. Receptors were obtained from a woman between 35 and 50 years old who had recovered from COVID-19. Each CDR3 is given without its conserved first and last residue.

V,J,CDR3
TRBV10-3,TRBJ2-5,AISAGVTSGSQETQY
TRBV27,TRBJ2-7,ASTPGRGDYEQY
TRBV10-3,TRBJ2-1,AISRAGGLGNEQF
TRBV19,TRBJ2-1,ASSIADRVNNEQF
TRBV11-3,TRBJ2-7,ASSRLGAHEQY
TRBV5-8,TRBJ2-5,ASSQGRVETQY
TRBV7-2,TRBJ1-5,ASSSSQGSGQPQH
TRBV12-3/TRBV12-4,TRBJ2-7,ASGSLAGYEQY
TRBV18,TRBJ1-2,ASSPSVQGAVQNYGYT
TRBV5-5,TRBJ2-3,ASSSSDYITDTQY